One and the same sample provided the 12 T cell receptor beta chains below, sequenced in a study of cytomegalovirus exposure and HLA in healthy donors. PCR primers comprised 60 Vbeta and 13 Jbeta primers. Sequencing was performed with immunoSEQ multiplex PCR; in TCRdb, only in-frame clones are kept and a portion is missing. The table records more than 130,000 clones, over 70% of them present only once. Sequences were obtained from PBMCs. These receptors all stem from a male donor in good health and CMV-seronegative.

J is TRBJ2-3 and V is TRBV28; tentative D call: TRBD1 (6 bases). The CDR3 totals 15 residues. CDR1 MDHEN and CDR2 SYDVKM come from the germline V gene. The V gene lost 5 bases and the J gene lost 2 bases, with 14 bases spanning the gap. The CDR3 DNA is TGTGCCAGCAGTCCCCCCCAGGGGAACACAGATACGCAGTATTTT. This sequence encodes CASSPPQGNTDTQYF.

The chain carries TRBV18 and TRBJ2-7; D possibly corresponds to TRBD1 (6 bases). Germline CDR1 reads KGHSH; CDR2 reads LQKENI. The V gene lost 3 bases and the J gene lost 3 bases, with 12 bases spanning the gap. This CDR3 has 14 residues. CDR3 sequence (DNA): TGTGCCAGCTCACCCGCTGGACAGAACTACGAGCAGTACTTC. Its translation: CASSPAGQNYEQYF.

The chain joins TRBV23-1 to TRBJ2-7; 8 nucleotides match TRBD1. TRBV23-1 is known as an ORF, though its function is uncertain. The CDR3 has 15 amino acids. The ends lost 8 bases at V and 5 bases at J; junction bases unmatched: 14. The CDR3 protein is CASSSNRQGPHEQYF. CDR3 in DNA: TGCGCCAGCTCCTCAAACCGACAGGGGCCTCACGAGCAGTACTTC.

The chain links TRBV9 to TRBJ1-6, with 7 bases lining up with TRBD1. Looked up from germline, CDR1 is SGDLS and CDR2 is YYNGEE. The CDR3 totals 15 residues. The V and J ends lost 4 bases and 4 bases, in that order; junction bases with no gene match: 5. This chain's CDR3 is CASSPQGQYNSPLHF. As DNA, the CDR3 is TGTGCCAGCAGCCCTCAGGGACAGTATAATTCACCCCTCCACTTT.

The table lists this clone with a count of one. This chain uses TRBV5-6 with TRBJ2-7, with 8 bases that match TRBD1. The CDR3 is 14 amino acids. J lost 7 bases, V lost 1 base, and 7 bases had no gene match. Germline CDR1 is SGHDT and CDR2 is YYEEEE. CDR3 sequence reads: CASSLYAGGREQYF. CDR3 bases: TGTGCCAGCAGCTTGTACGCAGGGGGCAGGGAGCAGTACTTC.

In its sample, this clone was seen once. This chain's CDR3 is CASSLMTGTSIEQFF. The CDR3 DNA is TGTGCCAGCAGTTTGATGACAGGAACCTCCATTGAGCAGTTCTTC. The chain has TRBV28 and TRBJ2-1; tentatively, D is TRBD1 (6 bases). The germline gives CDR1 MDHEN, CDR2 SYDVKM. The CDR3 runs 15 residues. V was pared by 3 bases and J by 9 bases, with 18 bases between. Based on the CDR3 plus reference TRBV28 and TRBJ2-1, the full variable domain is DVKVTQSSRYLVKRTGEKVFLECVQDMDHENMFWYRQDPGLGLRLIYFSYDVKMKEKGDIPEGYSVSREKKERFSLILESASTNQTSMYLCASSLMTGTSIEQFFGPGTRLTVL.

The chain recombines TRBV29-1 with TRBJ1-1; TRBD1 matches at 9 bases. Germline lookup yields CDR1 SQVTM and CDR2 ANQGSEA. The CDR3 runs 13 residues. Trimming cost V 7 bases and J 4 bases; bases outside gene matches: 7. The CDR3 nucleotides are TGCAGCGCCCGGACAGGGGATGGCACTGAAGCTTTCTTT. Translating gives CSARTGDGTEAFF.

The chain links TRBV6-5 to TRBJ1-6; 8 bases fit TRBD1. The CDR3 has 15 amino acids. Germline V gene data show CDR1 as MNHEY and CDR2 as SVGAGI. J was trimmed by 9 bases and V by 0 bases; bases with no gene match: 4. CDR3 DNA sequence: TGTGCCAGCAGTTACTCGAATACAGGGGGTTCACCCCTCCACTTT. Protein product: CASSYSNTGGSPLHF.

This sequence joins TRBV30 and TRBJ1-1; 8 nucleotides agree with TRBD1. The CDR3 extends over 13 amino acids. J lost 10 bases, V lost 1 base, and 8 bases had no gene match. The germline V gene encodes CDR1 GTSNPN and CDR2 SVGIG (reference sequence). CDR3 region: CAWSGFRGQRAFF. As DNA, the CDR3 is TGTGCCTGGAGTGGGTTCAGGGGGCAGAGAGCTTTCTTT. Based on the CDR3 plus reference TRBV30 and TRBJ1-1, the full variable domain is SQTIHQWPATLVQPVGSPLSLECTVEGTSNPNLYWYRQAAGRGLQLLFYSVGIGQISSEVPQNLSASRPQDRQFILSSKKLLLSDSGFYLCAWSGFRGQRAFFGQGTRLTVV.

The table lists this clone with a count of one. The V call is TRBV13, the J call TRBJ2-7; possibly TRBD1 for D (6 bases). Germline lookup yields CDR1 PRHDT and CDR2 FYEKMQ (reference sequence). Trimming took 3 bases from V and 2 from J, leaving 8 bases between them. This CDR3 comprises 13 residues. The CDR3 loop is CASSLDSPYEQYF. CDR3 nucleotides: TGTGCCAGCAGCTTGGACAGCCCCTACGAGCAGTACTTC.

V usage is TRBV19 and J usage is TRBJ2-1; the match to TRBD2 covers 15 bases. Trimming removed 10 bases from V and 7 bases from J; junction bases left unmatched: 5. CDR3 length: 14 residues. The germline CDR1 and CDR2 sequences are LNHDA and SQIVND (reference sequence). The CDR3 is CATGLAGGRNEQFF. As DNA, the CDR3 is TGTGCCACCGGACTAGCGGGGGGGCGAAATGAGCAGTTCTTC.

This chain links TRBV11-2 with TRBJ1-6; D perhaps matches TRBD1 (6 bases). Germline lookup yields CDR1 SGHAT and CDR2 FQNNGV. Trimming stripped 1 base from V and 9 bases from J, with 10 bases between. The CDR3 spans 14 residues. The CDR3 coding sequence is TGTGCCAGCAGCTTAGTCGCAGGGGCTTCACCCCTCCACTTT. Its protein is CASSLVAGASPLHF. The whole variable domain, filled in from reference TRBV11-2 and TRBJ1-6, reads EAGVAQSPRYKIIEKRQSVAFWCNPISGHATLYWYQQILGQGPKLLIQFQNNGVVDDSQLPKDRFSAERLKGVDSTLKIQPAKLEDSAVYLCASSLVAGASPLHFGNGTRLTVT.